These 25 T cell receptor beta chains came from one sample sequenced in a study of tumor-infiltrating lymphocytes in primary liver carcinoma. Unsorted whole blood yielded blood RNA, and germline DNA was extracted as well. A constant-region primer primed TCR beta cDNA synthesis from roughly 520 ng of total RNA. ARM-PCR was slightly modified, and three nested multiplex PCR rounds with it gave rise to the TCR beta libraries. Running 10 cycles apiece, the first two PCR rounds relied on TRBV1-TRBV30 forward primers together with a C-beta reverse primer. MiXCR was run by TCRdb on the multiplex PCR reads, yielding one entry per CDR3 protein. The data contain about 180,000 distinct CDR3 sequences, roughly 60% of them singletons. The sequencing input was peripheral blood. These TCRs come from a man between 40 and 49 years old with primary liver carcinoma and hepatitis B virus infection.

Comment on this clonotype: Compared with germline, one end of the junction differs, possibly owing to a read error. V usage is TRBV11-2 and J usage is TRBJ2-3; 8 bases align to TRBD2. Germline CDR1 reads SGHAT; CDR2 reads FQNNGV. The CDR3 is 14 residues long. CDR3 bases: TGCGCCAGCACAACAGCGGGAGTAACAGATACGCAGTATTTT. It translates to CASTTAGVTDTQYF.

In this sample, this clonotype turned up many times. The gene calls are TRBV11-2 and TRBJ2-1; 9 bases line up with TRBD2. Germline values: CDR1 SGHAT, CDR2 FQNNGV. V lost 5 bases, J lost 5 bases, and 1 base stayed unmatched. CDR3 length: 13 residues. The CDR3 coding sequence is TGTGCCAGCAGCCGCGGGAGGGACAATGAGCAGTTCTTC. It codes for CASSRGRDNEQFF.

A few counts support this clonotype. This chain connects TRBV29-1 to TRBJ2-5; D may be TRBD2 (6 bases). V was cut by 4 bases and J by 2 bases, with 11 bases left in between. The length of the CDR3 is 13 residues. Germline V gives CDR1 SQVTM, CDR2 ANQGSEA. CDR3 coding DNA: TGCAGCGTTGGAGGACTACCGCAAGAGACCCAGTACTTC. Residues: CSVGGLPQETQYF.

Comment on this clonotype: A much larger clone sits a single nucleotide away, making a read error possible. The chain joins TRBV11-2 to TRBJ1-3; D remains ambiguous. This CDR3 is 14 amino acids long. Germline CDR1 and CDR2: SGHAT and FQNNGV. CDR3 residues: CASGLDSSGNTIYF. The CDR3, as DNA: TGTGCCAGCGGCTTAGATAGCTCTGGAAACACCATATATTTT.

This clonotype was seen only a few times. This sequence joins TRBV6-1 and TRBJ2-5; D may be TRBD2 (6 bases). CDR1 is MNHNS, CDR2 SASEGT, per germline. The CDR3 extends over 14 amino acids. Trimming removed 9 bases at V and 5 bases at J, with 19 bases between. Here the CDR3 DNA reads TGTGCCAGTATGCCGGGATGGGGGGTGGAGACCCAGTACTTC. Protein: CASMPGWGVETQYF.

Concerning this clonotype: An end of the junction differs from the germline gene, which may be a read error. The genes are TRBV11-2 and TRBJ2-2; tentatively, D is TRBD2 (5 bases). The CDR3 loop spans 15 amino acids. Germline assignment: CDR1 SGHAT and CDR2 FQNNGV. CDR3 nucleotides: TGTGCCAGCAGCTTAGACAGGCGGCGCACCGGGGATCTGTTTTTT. It translates to CASSLDRRRTGDLFF.

The chain is built from TRBV6-6 and TRBJ2-7; TRBD1 matches 8 bases. This CDR3 has 15 residues. Germline assignment: CDR1 MNHNY and CDR2 SVGAGI (reference sequence). Trimming removed 5 bases from V and 2 bases from J; junction bases left unmatched: 8. For the CDR3, the DNA is TGTGCCAGCAGTCCTCAGTTGGGACAGGCCTACGAGCAGTACTTC. The encoded protein is CASSPQLGQAYEQYF.

A word on this clonotype: Mismatch with germline at one junction end may stem from a read error. The chain is built from TRBV11-2 and TRBJ2-1, with 11 nucleotides matching TRBD2. The CDR3 is 17 amino acids. From germline, CDR1 is SGHAT and CDR2 FQNNGV. Here the CDR3 DNA reads TGTGCCAGCATCCCGTGGGGAACTAGCGGGAGAAACAATGTGCAGTTCTTC. Its translation: CASIPWGTSGRNNVQFF.

This clonotype came up a few times. The chain has TRBV30 and TRBJ1-4, with D hard to call. This CDR3 region has 12 residues. Germline V lookup: CDR1 GTSNPN, CDR2 SVGIG (reference sequence). V gave up 0 bases and J gave up 7 bases, with 6 bases separating them. The CDR3 DNA is TGTGCCTGGAGTGTACTTCGTGAAAAACTGTTTTTT. Translation gives CAWSVLREKLFF.

The CDR3 DNA reads as TGCGCCAGCAGCAGAGTACAAGCGGGAGGGCCGTGGCAGTTCTTC. This gives the protein CASSRVQAGGPWQFF. V and J are TRBV4-1 and TRBJ2-1; 10 nucleotides agree with TRBD2. CDR1 is MGHRA and CDR2 is YSYEKL in the germline V gene. This CDR3 region has 15 residues. Trimming removed 5 bases from V and 12 bases from J; junction bases left unmatched: 13.

This chain uses TRBV29-1 with TRBJ1-2; D is perhaps TRBD1 (5 bases). In germline, CDR1 is SQVTM, CDR2 ANQGSEA. This CDR3 contains 12 residues. V lost 4 bases and J lost 9, with 15 bases in between. The CDR3 bases are TGCAGCGTTGGGGGCCTTGGAGGATGCTACACCTTC. Protein: CSVGGLGGCYTF.

The V gene is TRBV14, the J gene TRBJ2-7; 11 nucleotides line up with TRBD1. The CDR3 has 15 residues. Germline trimming cut 3 bases from V and 6 bases from J; bases unmatched to any gene: 7. Germline V gene sequence: CDR1 SGHDN, CDR2 FVKESK. The CDR3 is CASSHGTGGRGEQYF. In DNA form, the CDR3 reads TGTGCCAGCAGCCATGGGACAGGGGGTAGAGGCGAGCAGTACTTC.

CDR3 sequence: CTTSTGTYYNEQFF. The CDR3 DNA follows: TGTACCACCAGCACGGGGACTTACTACAATGAGCAGTTCTTC. The chain couples TRBV11-2 to TRBJ2-1; perhaps TRBD2 as D (6 bases). The CDR3 extends over 14 amino acids. Germline values: CDR1 SGHAT, CDR2 FQNNGV.

This chain joins TRBV28 and TRBJ2-3, with D possibly TRBD1 on 5 matching bases. The germline gives CDR1 MDHEN, CDR2 SYDVKM. This CDR3 comprises 14 residues. Trimming removed 7 bases at V and 4 bases at J, with 15 bases between. CDR3 bases: TGTGCCAGCAATCGTGGGGCGGCGGCAGATACGCAGTATTTT. It codes for CASNRGAAADTQYF.

V gene TRBV10-3 combines with J gene TRBJ2-3; 7 bases line up with TRBD1. The CDR3 length is 16 residues. V trimming: 2 bases; J trimming: 6 bases; junction bases outside the gene matches: 11. Germline V CDR1 and CDR2: ENHRY, SYGVKD. The CDR3 spells CAISEAGTDKRDTQYF. CDR3 DNA: TGTGCCATCAGTGAGGCAGGGACAGATAAGCGGGATACGCAGTATTTT.

The sample holds a few counts of this clonotype. V is TRBV6-5 and J is TRBJ2-7, with D perhaps given as TRBD1 or TRBD2 (5 bases each). The V end lost 0 bases, the J end lost 0 bases, and 15 bases lay between the germline ends. Germline values: CDR1 MNHEY, CDR2 SVGAGI. This CDR3 spans 17 amino acids. CDR3 amino acids: CASSYSSGTGSSYEQYF. The DNA of the CDR3 is TGTGCCAGCAGTTACTCTTCCGGGACGGGAAGCTCCTACGAGCAGTACTTC.

The chain couples TRBV7-9 to TRBJ2-7; 8 bases line up with TRBD1. The CDR3 sequence is 13 residues long. After removal of 5 bases from V and 9 bases from J, the junction contained 9 bases not matched to a gene. Germline V lookup: CDR1 SEHNR, CDR2 FQNEAQ (reference sequence). CDR3 coding DNA: TGTGCCAGCAGCCTCTTGGGACAGGATCCGCAGTACTTC. Translated, it gives CASSLLGQDPQYF.

This clonotype was recorded a few times. This chain links TRBV6-2 or TRBV6-3 with TRBJ1-2; 8 bases line up with TRBD1. Trimming cost V 5 bases and J 4 bases; bases outside gene matches: 9. The CDR3 contains 15 residues. CDR1 and CDR2 from the germline V gene are MNHEY and SVGEGT. CDR3: CASSTDRGWGYGYTF. CDR3 in DNA: TGTGCCAGCAGTACTGACAGGGGATGGGGCTATGGCTACACCTTC.

The chain employs TRBV6-1 and TRBJ1-4; possibly TRBD1 for D (5 bases). V gave up 1 base and J gave up 6 bases, with 12 bases separating them. The CDR3 totals 15 residues. Germline V gene sequence: CDR1 MNHNS, CDR2 SASEGT. The CDR3 spells CASSEGGGAYEKLFF. The CDR3 DNA is TGTGCCAGCAGTGAAGGGGGCGGGGCTTATGAAAAACTGTTTTTT.

The chain is built from TRBV5-1 and TRBJ2-1; D unresolved. V lost 0 bases to trimming and J lost 0 bases, with 4 bases between them. This CDR3 spans 14 amino acids. Germline-derived CDR1 and CDR2 are SGHRS and YFSETQ. This chain's CDR3 is CASSLEASYNEQFF. The CDR3 DNA is TGCGCCAGCAGCTTGGAGGCCTCCTACAATGAGCAGTTCTTC. Supplemented by reference TRBV5-1 and TRBJ2-1, the full variable domain reads KAGVTQTPRYLIKTRGQQVTLSCSPISGHRSVSWYQQTPGQGLQFLFEYFSETQRNKGNFPGRFSGRQFSNSRSEMNVSTLELGDSALYLCASSLEASYNEQFFGPGTRLTVL.

This clonotype was detected a few times. Mismatch with germline at one junction end may stem from a read error. This chain connects TRBV4-1 to TRBJ1-5; the D gene is possibly TRBD1 (5 bases). Per germline, CDR1 MGHRA and CDR2 YSYEKL. The CDR3 loop spans 13 amino acids. The CDR3 region is CASSRQKNQPQHF. In nucleotides, the CDR3 is TGTGCCAGCAGCCGACAGAAGAATCAGCCCCAGCATTTT.

Turning to this clonotype: At one end the junction does not follow the germline gene, possibly because of a read error. This chain uses TRBV28 with TRBJ1-1; D remains unclear. CDR1 is MDHEN and CDR2 is SYDVKM in the germline V gene. The CDR3 runs 14 residues. The CDR3 DNA follows: TGTGCCAGCAGTCTACGCCAGGAGAACACCGAAGCTTTCTTT. This gives the protein CASSLRQENTEAFF. The full variable domain, its missing parts supplied by reference TRBV28 and TRBJ1-1, is DVKVTQSSRYLVKRTGEKVFLECVQDMDHENMFWYRQDPGLGLRLIYFSYDVKMKEKGDIPEGYSVSREKKERFSLILESASTNQTSMYLCASSLRQENTEAFFGQGTRLTVV.

This clonotype was counted ten times or more. The chain combines TRBV11-2 with TRBJ2-1, with D possibly TRBD2 on 5 matching bases. Germline V gene data show CDR1 as SGHAT and CDR2 as FQNNGV. This CDR3 has 19 amino acids. Trimming left V 1 base short and J 6 bases short, with 25 bases between. CDR3 loop: CASSLVSFGSSKKFNEQFF. The CDR3 nucleotides are TGTGCCAGCAGCTTAGTGTCATTCGGGTCTAGCAAGAAGTTCAATGAGCAGTTCTTC. Looking up the rest from reference TRBV11-2 and TRBJ2-1 gives the full variable domain: EAGVAQSPRYKIIEKRQSVAFWCNPISGHATLYWYQQILGQGPKLLIQFQNNGVVDDSQLPKDRFSAERLKGVDSTLKIQPAKLEDSAVYLCASSLVSFGSSKKFNEQFFGPGTRLTVL.

On this clonotype: A read error may be the cause here, since a much bigger clone is one base away. The V gene is TRBV6-5, the J gene TRBJ2-1; 10 bases are shared with TRBD2. V dropped 8 bases and J dropped 5; count of bases not matched to a gene: 12. Per the germline V gene, CDR1 is MNHEY and CDR2 is SVGAGI. The CDR3 length is 16 residues. In DNA, the CDR3 is TGTGCCAGCGGGACCTCACTAGCGGGACCCAACAATGAGCAGTTCTTC. Translated: CASGTSLAGPNNEQFF.

In the case of this clonotype: Mismatch with germline at one junction end may stem from a read error. The chain has TRBV11-2 and TRBJ2-7; no clear D. This CDR3 is built from 12 residues. Germline V gives CDR1 SGHAT, CDR2 FQNNGV. CDR3: CVSSPDVYEQYF. The DNA of the CDR3 is TGTGTCAGCAGCCCGGACGTCTACGAGCAGTACTTC.